This TCR beta chain was sequenced for a study of blood T cell repertoires in COVID-19. The method was immunoSEQ multiplex PCR; TCRdb's version includes in-frame clones alone and lacks a portion of them. This sample has roughly 230,000 clones, with roughly 84% found just once. The CDR3 consists of 14 residues. Germline assignment: CDR1 LGHDT and CDR2 YNNKEL (reference sequence). The V and J ends lost 4 bases and 1 base, in that order; junction bases with no gene match: 1. This TCR was sampled from a woman aged 45-60 years with acute or convalescent COVID-19. Sequenced material: peripheral blood. The chain recombines TRBV3-1 (or the pseudogene TRBV3-2) with TRBJ2-5, with 9 nucleotides matching TRBD2. CDR3 residues: CASSPGLAQETQYF. In DNA, the CDR3 is TGTGCCAGCAGCCCGGGACTAGCCCAAGAGACCCAGTACTTC.